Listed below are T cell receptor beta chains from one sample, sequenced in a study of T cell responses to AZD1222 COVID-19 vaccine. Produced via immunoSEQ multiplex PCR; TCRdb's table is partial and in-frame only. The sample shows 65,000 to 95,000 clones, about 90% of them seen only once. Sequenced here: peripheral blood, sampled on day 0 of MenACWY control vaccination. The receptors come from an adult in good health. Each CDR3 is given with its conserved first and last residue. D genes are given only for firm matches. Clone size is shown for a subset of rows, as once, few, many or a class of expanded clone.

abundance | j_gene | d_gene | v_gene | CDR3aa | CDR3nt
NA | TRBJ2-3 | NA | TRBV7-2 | CASSFGASRWDTQYF | TGTGCCAGCAGCTTCGGGGCCAGCCGCTGGGATACGCAGTATTTT
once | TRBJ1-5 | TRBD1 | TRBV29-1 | CSVRQGIGQPQHF | TGCAGCGTCCGACAGGGGATTGGACAGCCCCAGCATTTT
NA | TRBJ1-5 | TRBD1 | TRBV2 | CASRTGENSNQPQHF | TGTGCCAGCAGGACAGGGGAAAATAGCAATCAGCCCCAGCATTTT
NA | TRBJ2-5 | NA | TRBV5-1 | CASSSQGAQETQYF | TGCGCCAGCAGCTCACAAGGGGCCCAAGAGACCCAGTACTTC
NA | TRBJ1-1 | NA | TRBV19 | CASSIIQDRRGTEAFF | TGTGCCAGTAGTATTATACAGGACCGAAGGGGAACTGAAGCTTTCTTT
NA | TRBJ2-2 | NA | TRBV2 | CASSSGLFNTGELFF | TGTGCCAGCAGTTCAGGGTTGTTCAACACCGGGGAGCTGTTTTTT
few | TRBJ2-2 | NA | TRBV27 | CASSPTQGVTGELFF | TGTGCCAGCAGTCCAACACAGGGTGTGACCGGGGAGCTGTTTTTT
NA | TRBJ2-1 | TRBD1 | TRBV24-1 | CATSDRDRGNNEQFF | TGTGCCACCAGTGACCGGGACAGGGGCAACAATGAGCAGTTCTTC
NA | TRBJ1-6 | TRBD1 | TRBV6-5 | CASRVSDRINSPLHF | TGTGCCAGCAGGGTCTCGGACAGGATTAATTCACCCCTCCACTTT
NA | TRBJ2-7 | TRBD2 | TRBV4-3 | CASSQDEGGPYEQYF | TGCGCCAGCAGCCAAGATGAGGGAGGGCCCTACGAGCAGTACTTC
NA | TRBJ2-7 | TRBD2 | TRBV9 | CASSGTIAGGFYEQYF | TGTGCCAGCAGCGGCACTATAGCGGGGGGCTTCTACGAGCAGTACTTC
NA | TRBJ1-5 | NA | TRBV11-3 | CASSLLEAYSNQPQHF | TGTGCCAGCAGCCTCCTCGAGGCTTATAGCAATCAGCCCCAGCATTTT
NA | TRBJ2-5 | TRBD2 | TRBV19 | CASSMTPLAEETQYF | TGTGCCAGTAGTATGACCCCACTAGCGGAAGAGACCCAGTACTTC